These 2 T cell receptor beta chains were all obtained from the same sample, sequenced in a study of T-cell memory formation after mild COVID-19 (dated by TCRdb to about 2021). The method was 5' RACE. These reads were obtained on an Illumina NovaSeq 6000. Using fastp trimming at Q25 and MiXCR clonotype assembly, TCRdb reanalyzed the public sequencing data and kept in-frame beta chains. Rows merge per CDR3 protein into single entries with the most common DNA and genes. The sample data list just over 300,000 distinct CDR3 sequences, and 15% to 20% of these were observed just once. The ten largest clones represent around 20% of the sample. Source material: PBMCs or a T cell subset sorted from them (not recorded which). These receptors all come from a man between 18 and 35 years old who had mild COVID-19 (a few samples of this study predate the infection). The sample titles of this study are shuffled in the database, so cell type and time point are left out; the donor was told from shared clones.

This clonotype was seen ten or more times. The chain carries TRBV7-2 and TRBJ2-3, with 7 bases aligning to TRBD2. This CDR3 is built from 17 residues. Per germline, CDR1 SGHTA and CDR2 FQGNSA. Trimming took 5 bases from V and 0 from J; bases not matched to a gene: 11. The CDR3 nucleotides read TGTGCCAGCAGCCGTCCTCGGGGGGACCCTAGCACAGATACGCAGTATTTT. It translates to CASSRPRGDPSTDTQYF.

In its sample, this clonotype was seen a few times. The chain is built from TRBV20-1 and TRBJ2-3; 7 bases are shared with TRBD2. CDR1 and CDR2 (germline): DFQATT, SNEGSKA (reference sequence). The CDR3 has 14 residues. The V and J ends lost 4 bases and 0 bases, in that order; junction bases with no gene match: 4. Here the CDR3 reads CSAILATSTDTQYF. CDR3 nucleotide sequence: TGCAGTGCTATACTAGCGACAAGCACAGATACGCAGTATTTT.